This T cell receptor (beta chain) was sequenced during a study of blood T cell repertoires in COVID-19. Study information: From the United States, Italy and Spain came samples of acute and convalescent COVID-19. Sources were T cells, B-cell-depleted T cells, or PBMCs; the material itself was cDNA or gDNA.

This clone appeared a single time. Under the authors' procedure: Cell counts per sample came from amplifying reference gene primers. Clones were sequenced by immunoSEQ multiplex PCR, and TCRdb holds only the in-frame ones, with some missing. For V, J and clone size, that table is used; D and trimming come from the DNA. In the table there are a few hundred thousand clones, roughly 90% of which are singletons. Input material: peripheral blood. The receptor was derived from a man between 18 and 29 years old with active or convalescent COVID-19.

CDR3 region: CASSLSSVPTDTQYF. CDR3 bases: TGTGCCAGCAGCTTAAGTAGCGTTCCAACAGATACGCAGTATTTT. The rearrangement joins TRBV7-9 to TRBJ2-3, with TRBD2 as a possible D gene (5 bases). CDR1 is SEHNR, CDR2 FQNEAQ, per germline (reference sequence). There are 15 residues in the CDR3. Trimming removed 2 bases at V and 3 bases at J, with 12 bases between. The entire variable domain, with the rest obtained from reference TRBV7-9 and TRBJ2-3, is as follows: DTGVSQNPRHKITKRGQNVTFRCDPISEHNRLYWYRQTLGQGPEFLTYFQNEAQLEKSRLLSDRFSAERPKGSFSTLEIQRTEQGDSAMYLCASSLSSVPTDTQYFGPGTRLTVL.